These T cell receptor beta chains were read from a single sample in a study of blood T cells in healthy people across ages. TCRdb passed the 5' RACE reads through MiXCR, listing each CDR3 protein once. The data show about 1.6 million distinct CDR3 sequences, about 32% seen once. The source material was blood. These receptors originate from a woman aged 25-40 years in good health. CDR3s include the opening cysteine and the closing phenylalanine or tryptophan. The D gene is left open where the match is weak. The size field is filled for only some rows; it gives once, few, many or a size class.

D gene: NA
J gene: TRBJ2-5
CDR3 length: 13
clone size: NA
V gene: TRBV4-1
CDR3 protein: CASSRSTEETQYF
CDR3 DNA: TGCGCCAGCAGCCGCTCGACCGAGGAGACCCAGTACTTC

D gene: NA
J gene: TRBJ1-2
CDR3 length: 16
clone size: few
V gene: TRBV6-2/TRBV6-3
CDR3 protein: CASSPGRQAFDYGYTF
CDR3 DNA: TGTGCCAGCAGCCCGGGACGGCAGGCATTCGACTATGGCTACACCTTC

D gene: TRBD2
J gene: TRBJ2-1
CDR3 length: 21
clone size: many
V gene: TRBV18
CDR3 protein: CASSPASGSPRSPAWDNEQFF
CDR3 DNA: TGTGCCAGCTCACCTGCTAGCGGGAGTCCGCGCAGCCCAGCCTGGGACAATGAGCAGTTCTTC

D gene: NA
J gene: TRBJ1-3
CDR3 length: 15
clone size: NA
V gene: TRBV4-2
CDR3 protein: CASSQDYRKGNTIYF
CDR3 DNA: TGTGCCAGCAGCCAAGATTACAGGAAAGGAAACACCATATATTTT

D gene: TRBD1
J gene: TRBJ2-3
CDR3 length: 16
clone size: few
V gene: TRBV13
CDR3 protein: CASSTLEGAFTDTQYF
CDR3 DNA: TGTGCCAGCAGCACCCTCGAGGGGGCTTTCACAGATACGCAGTATTTT

D gene: TRBD2
J gene: TRBJ2-1
CDR3 length: 15
clone size: NA
V gene: TRBV28
CDR3 protein: CASSSLAGGGNGQFF
CDR3 DNA: TGTGCCAGCAGTTCCCTGGCGGGAGGTGGGAATGGGCAGTTCTTC

D gene: TRBD2
J gene: TRBJ2-3
CDR3 length: 14
clone size: NA
V gene: TRBV3-1
CDR3 protein: CASSLGVAGATQYF
CDR3 DNA: TGTGCCAGCAGCCTCGGGGTAGCGGGTGCCACGCAGTATTTT

D gene: TRBD2
J gene: TRBJ2-1
CDR3 length: 15
clone size: few
V gene: TRBV24-1
CDR3 protein: CATSGRTSGFNEQFF
CDR3 DNA: TGTGCCACCAGTGGGAGGACTAGCGGCTTCAATGAGCAGTTCTTC

D gene: NA
J gene: TRBJ2-7
CDR3 length: 12
clone size: many
V gene: TRBV29-1
CDR3 protein: CSVVGGLYEQYF
CDR3 DNA: TGCAGCGTTGTAGGGGGGCTCTACGAGCAGTACTTC

D gene: NA
J gene: TRBJ2-3
CDR3 length: 17
clone size: NA
V gene: TRBV6-6
CDR3 protein: CASSYWDLPTSTDAQYF
CDR3 DNA: TGTGCCAGCAGTTATTGGGACCTCCCAACTAGCACAGATGCGCAGTATTTT

D gene: NA
J gene: TRBJ2-5
CDR3 length: 11
clone size: NA
V gene: TRBV6-2/TRBV6-3
CDR3 protein: CASSLEWVQYF
CDR3 DNA: TGTGCCAGCAGTCTCGAGTGGGTACAGTACTTC

D gene: TRBD2
J gene: TRBJ2-1
CDR3 length: 17
clone size: few
V gene: TRBV5-6
CDR3 protein: CASSLSHGTSGRGEQFF
CDR3 DNA: TGTGCCAGCAGCTTGAGTCATGGGACTAGCGGGAGGGGCGAGCAGTTCTTC

D gene: TRBD2
J gene: TRBJ2-1
CDR3 length: 14
clone size: many
V gene: TRBV20-1
CDR3 protein: CSASRPAGGNEQFF
CDR3 DNA: TGCAGTGCTAGTCGCCCAGCGGGAGGCAATGAGCAGTTCTTC

D gene: NA
J gene: TRBJ1-2
CDR3 length: 14
clone size: NA
V gene: TRBV6-2/TRBV6-3
CDR3 protein: CASRPVGEPYGYTF
CDR3 DNA: TGTGCCAGCAGGCCGGTGGGGGAGCCCTATGGCTACACCTTC

D gene: NA
J gene: TRBJ2-1
CDR3 length: 12
clone size: NA
V gene: TRBV5-1
CDR3 protein: CASNGAGREQFF
CDR3 DNA: TGCGCCTCCAATGGGGCTGGCCGTGAGCAGTTCTTC

D gene: NA
J gene: TRBJ2-1
CDR3 length: 14
clone size: NA
V gene: TRBV27
CDR3 protein: CASSGPGHDNEQFF
CDR3 DNA: TGTGCCAGCAGTGGACCGGGACACGACAATGAGCAGTTCTTC

D gene: NA
J gene: TRBJ2-1
CDR3 length: 15
clone size: NA
V gene: TRBV7-2
CDR3 protein: CASSLEPLSYNEQFF
CDR3 DNA: TGTGCCAGCAGCTTAGAGCCCCTCTCCTACAATGAGCAGTTCTTC

D gene: NA
J gene: TRBJ2-2
CDR3 length: 17
clone size: NA
V gene: TRBV19
CDR3 protein: CASSIEGVTYGTGELFF
CDR3 DNA: TGTGCCAGTAGTATAGAAGGGGTCACCTACGGCACCGGGGAGCTGTTTTTT

D gene: NA
J gene: TRBJ1-5
CDR3 length: 12
clone size: few
V gene: TRBV7-8
CDR3 protein: CASSLPLQPQHF
CDR3 DNA: TGTGCCAGCAGCCTCCCACTTCAGCCCCAGCATTTT

D gene: TRBD1
J gene: TRBJ2-3
CDR3 length: 12
clone size: NA
V gene: TRBV27
CDR3 protein: CASSFPRGKQYF
CDR3 DNA: TGTGCCAGCAGTTTCCCCAGGGGGAAGCAGTATTTT

D gene: NA
J gene: TRBJ2-1
CDR3 length: 21
clone size: NA
V gene: TRBV10-3
CDR3 protein: CAISSRVGDREELAGYNEQFF
CDR3 DNA: TGTGCCATCTCTTCTCGGGTTGGGGACAGGGAAGAACTAGCGGGTTACAATGAGCAGTTCTTC

D gene: NA
J gene: TRBJ2-7
CDR3 length: 11
clone size: NA
V gene: TRBV10-3
CDR3 protein: CAISAEAEQYF
CDR3 DNA: TGTGCCATCAGTGCGGAGGCTGAACAGTACTTC

D gene: NA
J gene: TRBJ2-5
CDR3 length: 15
clone size: few
V gene: TRBV20-1
CDR3 protein: CSAEVLGGLQETQYF
CDR3 DNA: TGCAGTGCCGAAGTCCTGGGCGGGCTCCAAGAGACCCAGTACTTC

D gene: NA
J gene: TRBJ2-7
CDR3 length: 13
clone size: NA
V gene: TRBV5-1
CDR3 protein: CASSFPPSDEQYF
CDR3 DNA: TGCGCCAGCAGCTTTCCCCCTTCCGACGAGCAGTACTTC

D gene: NA
J gene: TRBJ2-4
CDR3 length: 13
clone size: NA
V gene: TRBV20-1
CDR3 protein: CSARVSGKNIQYF
CDR3 DNA: TGCAGTGCTAGAGTCAGCGGCAAAAACATTCAGTACTTC

D gene: NA
J gene: TRBJ1-6
CDR3 length: 16
clone size: NA
V gene: TRBV12-3/TRBV12-4
CDR3 protein: CASSPTRTPYNSPLHF
CDR3 DNA: TGTGCCAGCAGTCCCACTCGGACACCATATAATTCACCCCTCCACTTT

D gene: TRBD2
J gene: TRBJ2-1
CDR3 length: 14
clone size: few
V gene: TRBV24-1
CDR3 protein: CATGGTSGSSEQFF
CDR3 DNA: TGTGCCACCGGTGGGACTAGCGGGAGTAGTGAGCAGTTCTTC

D gene: NA
J gene: TRBJ1-1
CDR3 length: 14
clone size: NA
V gene: TRBV20-1
CDR3 protein: CSAILLGGYTEAFF
CDR3 DNA: TGCAGTGCGATTCTATTGGGGGGTTACACTGAAGCTTTCTTT

D gene: TRBD1
J gene: TRBJ1-1
CDR3 length: 12
clone size: once
V gene: TRBV30
CDR3 protein: CAGPGGRAEAFF
CDR3 DNA: TGTGCCGGCCCAGGGGGCCGCGCTGAAGCTTTCTTT

D gene: TRBD2
J gene: TRBJ2-7
CDR3 length: 15
clone size: NA
V gene: TRBV6-2/TRBV6-3
CDR3 protein: CASSLETSRTYEQYF
CDR3 DNA: TGTGCCAGCAGTTTAGAGACTAGCAGAACCTACGAGCAGTACTTC

D gene: NA
J gene: TRBJ1-1
CDR3 length: 14
clone size: NA
V gene: TRBV7-6
CDR3 protein: CASSSGTTNTEAFF
CDR3 DNA: TGTGCCAGCAGCTCCGGGACAACGAACACTGAAGCTTTCTTT

D gene: TRBD1
J gene: TRBJ1-1
CDR3 length: 16
clone size: NA
V gene: TRBV12-3/TRBV12-4
CDR3 protein: CASGTGGFFMNTEAFF
CDR3 DNA: TGTGCCAGTGGGACAGGGGGGTTTTTCATGAACACTGAAGCTTTCTTT

D gene: TRBD2
J gene: TRBJ2-7
CDR3 length: 16
clone size: NA
V gene: TRBV11-2
CDR3 protein: CASSLVPLAGAYEQYF
CDR3 DNA: TGTGCCAGCAGCTTAGTCCCACTAGCGGGGGCCTACGAGCAGTACTTC

D gene: NA
J gene: TRBJ2-1
CDR3 length: 16
clone size: many
V gene: TRBV29-1
CDR3 protein: CSLLTGRTGTNNEQFF
CDR3 DNA: TGCAGCCTATTGACAGGGAGGACGGGAACGAACAATGAGCAGTTCTTC

D gene: NA
J gene: TRBJ1-3
CDR3 length: 15
clone size: NA
V gene: TRBV4-1
CDR3 protein: CASSQVGGSGNTIYF
CDR3 DNA: TGCGCCAGCAGCCAAGTAGGGGGCTCTGGAAACACCATATATTTT

D gene: NA
J gene: TRBJ2-3
CDR3 length: 15
clone size: few
V gene: TRBV11-1
CDR3 protein: CASSSPGGDTDTQYF
CDR3 DNA: TGTGCCAGCAGCTCCCCCGGTGGGGACACAGATACGCAGTATTTT

D gene: NA
J gene: TRBJ2-3
CDR3 length: 13
clone size: NA
V gene: TRBV28
CDR3 protein: CAGGGGSLNTQYF
CDR3 DNA: TGTGCCGGGGGAGGAGGGTCATTAAATACGCAGTATTTT